The TCR beta chain under discussion was sequenced for a study of shared clonotypes between healthy human individuals. The assay was immunoSEQ multiplex PCR, and TCRdb's table has in-frame clones only and misses some. The table has over a million clones, more than 65% seen once; the top ten hold around 1.5%. Turning to this clone: Its antigen is as yet unknown.

Study-wide results and caveats: Generation probabilities were higher for clonotypes shared across all four sorted-subset donors than for unshared ones.

The CDR3 has 12 amino acids. The V gene's germline CDR1 is MNHEY and CDR2 SVGAGI. V was shortened by 6 bases and J by 3 bases, with 9 bases between the two germline ends. The receptor was isolated from a man between 18 and 29 years old in good health. The specimen was memory CD4+ T cells sorted from blood. Stated subset: CD45RA-negative fraction. V gene TRBV6-5 combines with J gene TRBJ2-7; D not resolved. This CDR3 is CASSPANYEQYF. CDR3 coding DNA: TGTGCCAGCAGCCCTGCAAACTACGAGCAGTACTTC.